Following are 8 T cell receptor beta chains from one sample sequenced in a study of identical twins. TCRdb redid the calling of the 5' RACE reads with MiXCR, one entry per CDR3 protein. This table has approximately 1.8 million distinct CDR3 sequences, about 32% appearing once. The source material was cord blood. These receptor sequences come from a newborn girl in good health.

The sample holds many counts of this clonotype. The chain uses TRBV27 and TRBJ1-6; D is uncertain. The CDR3 covers 14 residues. The germline V gene has CDR1 MNHEY and CDR2 SMNVEV (reference sequence). Deletions cut 2 bases from V and 4 bases from J, with 6 bases between. The CDR3 nucleotides read TGTGCCAGCAGTTTACGGACTTATAATTCACCCCTCCACTTT. As protein: CASSLRTYNSPLHF.

This chain connects TRBV3-1 to TRBJ1-4, with D maybe TRBD1 (5 bases). CDR3 size: 17 residues. CDR1 and CDR2 (germline): LGHDT, YNNKEL (reference sequence). V was clipped by 5 bases and J by 10 bases, with 26 bases between them. The chain's CDR3 is CASSLRPVGHRPAKLFF. The CDR3 DNA follows: TGTGCCAGCAGCTTAAGACCCGTAGGACACAGGCCTGCAAAACTGTTTTTT.

The sample holds a few counts of this clonotype. The rearrangement links TRBV11-1 to TRBJ2-7; a possible D gene is TRBD1 (5 bases). Trimming stripped 4 bases from V and 0 bases from J, with 13 bases between. The CDR3 loop spans 15 amino acids. Per the germline V gene, CDR1 is SGHAT and CDR2 is FQDESV (reference sequence). CDR3 region: CASSSRTMSSYEQYF. The CDR3 DNA follows: TGTGCCAGCAGCTCCAGGACAATGAGCTCCTACGAGCAGTACTTC.

V usage is TRBV10-3 and J usage is TRBJ1-2; the match to TRBD1 covers 9 bases. Germline values: CDR1 ENHRY, CDR2 SYGVKD. The CDR3 has 14 residues. J lost 10 bases, V lost 4 bases, and 10 bases had no gene match. CDR3 in DNA: TGTGCCATCAGTGGGATAGGGACAGGGAAATCCTACACCTTC. Its translation: CAISGIGTGKSYTF.

J is TRBJ2-1 and V is TRBV18, with 10 bases fitting TRBD2. The V gene end was trimmed by 1 base and the J gene end by 9 bases; junction bases not matched to a gene: 6. Germline loops: CDR1 KGHSH, CDR2 LQKENI. This CDR3 has 15 residues. In nucleotides, the CDR3 is TGTGCCAGCTCACCACGCCTAGCGGGAGACGGTGAGCAGTTCTTC. Its protein is CASSPRLAGDGEQFF.

The rearrangement uses TRBV29-1 and TRBJ1-4; D might be TRBD1 (6 bases). This CDR3 comprises 14 residues. Germline loops: CDR1 SQVTM, CDR2 ANQGSEA. The germline V and J ends were trimmed by 4 bases and 5 bases, with 14 bases remaining between them. The DNA for the CDR3 is TGCAGCGTTGCGGTCGGGGGGCCCAATGAAAAACTGTTTTTT. Translated, it gives CSVAVGGPNEKLFF.

This clonotype was counted a single time. The germline gene is not matched at one end of the junction; a read error may be the cause. V usage is TRBV3-1 and J usage is TRBJ2-1, with 10 bases matching TRBD2. CDR3 length equals 14 residues. Germline V gene lookup returns CDR1 LGHDT and CDR2 YNNKEL (reference sequence). CDR3 in amino acids: CASSLAGGYDEQFF. Written as DNA, the CDR3 is TGTGCCAGCAGCCTAGCGGGAGGCTACGATGAGCAGTTCTTC.

With regard to this clonotype: Sequence at one end of the junction differs from germline and may be a read error. J is TRBJ2-3 and V is TRBV20-1; no firm D call. The CDR3 is made up of 14 amino acids. CDR1 and CDR2 (germline): DFQATT, SNEGSKA (reference sequence). In DNA form, the CDR3 reads TGCAGTGCTAGCCGAGTAATGGGCACAGATACGCACTATTTT. Translation gives CSASRVMGTDTHYF.